This T cell receptor beta chain was captured by sequencing in a study of cytomegalovirus exposure and HLA in healthy donors. Overall study findings and caveats: An assumption of roughly uniform sequencing depth across donors underlay the presence/absence analyses.

60 Vbeta and 13 Jbeta primers were used in PCR. Clones were sequenced by immunoSEQ multiplex PCR, and TCRdb holds only the in-frame ones, with some missing. The table has over 95,000 clones, 82% seen once. Trimming cost V 2 bases and J 4 bases; bases outside gene matches: 7. The CDR3 is 16 residues long. The germline V gene encodes CDR1 SGHNT and CDR2 YENEEA. In regard to this clone: Its specificity is not known.

The sample comprised PBMCs. This TCR was recovered from a woman between 18 and 29 years old in good health and CMV-seronegative. The chain recombines TRBV11-3 with TRBJ2-2, with 7 bases matching TRBD2. CDR3 in amino acids: CASSLRAGAGTGELFF. The CDR3 nucleotides read TGTGCCAGCAGCTTACGGGCGGGAGCAGGCACCGGGGAGCTGTTTTTT.